This passage covers 20 T cell receptor beta chains from one sample sequenced in a study of graft-versus-host responses after intestinal transplantation (dated by TCRdb to 2020 to 2022). These TCRs' antigens remain unknown. Taken with the paper, the label for time point translates to: cells obtained before transplantation from donor or recipient. The protocol used for the library was the immunoSEQ multiplex PCR assay. TCRdb obtained this table from immuneACCESS and retained in-frame rearrangements with V and J assigned. These tables miss some clones; where compared with another copy, unresolved V genes account for less than half of the shortfall, and the remainder is unexplained. Here the sample has about 90,000 clones; roughly 90% occur a single time. Together, the top ten hold approximately 0.3% of the sample. Sequencing was performed on unstimulated CD4+ T cells sorted from spleen or lymph node cells, taken before intestinal transplant. Receptors originate from a human donor who received an intestinal transplant.

This sequence joins TRBV25-1 and TRBJ2-1; 12 bases are shared with TRBD2. The CDR3 is 18 amino acids. Germline CDR1 is MGHDK and CDR2 is SYGVNS. Trimming cost V 3 bases and J 0 bases; bases outside gene matches: 6. CDR3 in amino acids: CASSDLPTSGSSYNEQFF. In DNA form, the CDR3 reads TGTGCCAGCAGTGACCTACCGACTAGCGGGAGCTCCTACAATGAGCAGTTCTTC.

This clone occurred once. This chain links TRBV7-9 with TRBJ2-1; 8 bases align to TRBD1. The CDR3 consists of 16 residues. V gave up 4 bases and J gave up 0 bases; unmatched junction bases: 5. The germline V gene has CDR1 SEHNR and CDR2 FQNEAQ (reference sequence). CDR3 in DNA: TGTGCCAGCAGCTGGGGACAGGCGAGCTCCTACAATGAGCAGTTCTTC. It translates to CASSWGQASSYNEQFF.

The chain uses TRBV11-2 and TRBJ2-1; the D gene is possibly TRBD2 (6 bases). There are 13 residues in the CDR3. V lost 5 bases and J lost 4, with 9 bases in between. Germline V gives CDR1 SGHAT, CDR2 FQNNGV. This CDR3 is CASSDREYNEQFF. The CDR3 nucleotides read TGTGCCAGCAGCGACCGGGAGTACAATGAGCAGTTCTTC.

The chain combines TRBV5-6 with TRBJ1-2; 7 positions agree with TRBD1. Germline CDR1 reads SGHDT; CDR2 reads YYEEEE. The CDR3 contains 16 residues. The V and J ends lost 2 bases and 1 base, in that order; junction bases with no gene match: 8. The CDR3 DNA follows: TGTGCCAGCAGCTTCCGACAGGGCGTCTTTAACTATGGCTACACCTTC. Translating it yields CASSFRQGVFNYGYTF.

This chain connects TRBV4-2 to TRBJ2-7, with D perhaps TRBD1 (5 bases). Germline V gene lookup returns CDR1 LGHNA and CDR2 YNFKEQ. V gave up 0 bases and J gave up 6 bases, with 12 bases separating them. The CDR3 runs to 14 residues. CDR3 amino acids: CASSQDGRQREQYF. The CDR3 DNA reads as TGTGCCAGCAGCCAAGACGGTAGACAGCGCGAGCAGTACTTC.

The chain employs TRBV4-2 and TRBJ1-1, with D unresolved. This CDR3 comprises 15 residues. CDR1 is LGHNA and CDR2 is YNFKEQ in the germline V gene. V was trimmed by 4 bases and J by 4 bases, leaving 16 bases between them. CDR3 region: CASSLMGKGPTEAFF. The DNA for the CDR3 is TGTGCCAGCAGCCTGATGGGAAAGGGTCCCACTGAAGCTTTCTTT.

The rearrangement links TRBV5-1 to TRBJ2-1; 7 nucleotides match TRBD2. The CDR3 loop spans 18 amino acids. V lost 0 bases, J lost 1 base, and 10 bases stayed unmatched. CDR1 SGHRS and CDR2 YFSETQ come from the germline V gene. The CDR3 bases are TGCGCCAGCAGCTTGGTCAGACTAGCAGTACCTTCCTACAATGAGCAGTTCTTC. It is translated as CASSLVRLAVPSYNEQFF.

The CDR3 nucleotides are TGTGCCAGTGGTAGCCTCCAGGCGGATGAGCAGTTCTTC. It specifies CASGSLQADEQFF. This chain connects TRBV2 to TRBJ2-1; D remains ambiguous. The germline V gene has CDR1 SNHLY and CDR2 FYNNEI. The CDR3 is 13 amino acids. V dropped 9 bases and J dropped 8 bases, with 17 bases sitting between them.

The chain couples TRBV30 to TRBJ1-2; no definite D call. The CDR3 runs 11 residues. Germline V gives CDR1 GTSNPN, CDR2 SVGIG (reference sequence). V gave up 3 bases and J gave up 8 bases, with 10 bases separating them. CDR3 in DNA: TGTGCCTGGAGCTATGAGGAGGGCTACACCTTC. The encoded protein is CAWSYEEGYTF.

The rearrangement joins TRBV27 to TRBJ1-2; TRBD1 might be the D (5 bases). V was pared by 6 bases and J by 7 bases, with 18 bases between. The CDR3 is 14 residues long. Germline CDR1 reads MNHEY; CDR2 reads SMNVEV (reference sequence). In DNA, the CDR3 is TGTGCCAGCAGCTCCGCAGGGAAAGGAGGTGGCTACACCTTC. Translating it yields CASSSAGKGGGYTF.

The chain joins TRBV9 to TRBJ1-2; D is possibly TRBD1 (6 bases). Germline loops: CDR1 SGDLS, CDR2 YYNGEE. Deletions cut 2 bases from V and 5 bases from J, with 16 bases between. The CDR3 is 15 amino acids. CDR3 DNA sequence: TGTGCCAGCAGCGTGCGAGGGGCAGGGGATTATGGCTACACCTTC. It codes for CASSVRGAGDYGYTF.

The chain combines TRBV6-1 with TRBJ2-1, with D maybe TRBD2 (7 bases). Trimming removed 1 base from V and 3 bases from J, with 13 bases in between. This CDR3 comprises 16 residues. Germline V gene sequence: CDR1 MNHNS, CDR2 SASEGT. The CDR3 DNA reads as TGTGCCAGCAGTGAAGGGTCGGGGGGCCTCTACAATGAGCAGTTCTTC. Its protein is CASSEGSGGLYNEQFF.

This clone was counted only a few times. The chain has TRBV5-1 and TRBJ1-1; TRBD1 is a possible D gene (5 bases). Trimming left V 1 base short and J 0 bases short, with 13 bases between. This CDR3 comprises 16 residues. Per germline, CDR1 SGHRS and CDR2 YFSETQ. The CDR3 loop is CASSLSRQIMNTEAFF. CDR3 bases: TGCGCCAGCAGCTTGTCTCGACAGATCATGAACACTGAAGCTTTCTTT.

The chain couples TRBV2 to TRBJ2-2; D possibly corresponds to TRBD1 (6 bases). CDR3 length: 15 amino acids. V shed 1 base and J shed 4 bases, with 10 bases lying between them. Germline V gene data show CDR1 as SNHLY and CDR2 as FYNNEI. This chain's CDR3 is CASSEEGRGTGELFF. The CDR3 DNA is TGTGCCAGCAGTGAAGAAGGCAGGGGCACCGGGGAGCTGTTTTTT.

The chain recombines TRBV9 with TRBJ2-5; the match to TRBD1 covers 11 bases. With V trimmed by 4 bases and J by 2 bases, 4 bases remained unmatched. CDR1 and CDR2 from the germline V gene are SGDLS and YYNGEE. The CDR3 has 15 residues. CDR3 DNA: TGTGCCAGCAGCCCCGGGACAGGGGGTCAAGAGACCCAGTACTTC. Protein product: CASSPGTGGQETQYF. The full variable domain, in which reference TRBV9 and TRBJ2-5 provide the parts outside the CDR3, is DSGVTQTPKHLITATGQRVTLRCSPRSGDLSVYWYQQSLDQGLQFLIQYYNGEERAKGNILERFSAQQFPDLHSELNLSSLELGDSALYFCASSPGTGGQETQYFGPGTRLLVL.

The rearrangement uses TRBV4-1 and TRBJ2-1, with D perhaps matching TRBD2 (5 bases). The V and J ends lost 4 bases and 0 bases respectively, with 10 bases between them. Per germline, CDR1 MGHRA and CDR2 YSYEKL. The length of the CDR3 is 15 residues. The CDR3 coding sequence is TGCGCCAGCAGCCGAGCGGTCGCCTCCTACAATGAGCAGTTCTTC. Translated: CASSRAVASYNEQFF.

V is TRBV9 and J is TRBJ2-2; 14 nucleotides align to TRBD2. Germline V lookup: CDR1 SGDLS, CDR2 YYNGEE. The CDR3 length is 18 residues. The V and J ends lost 4 bases and 7 bases, in that order; junction bases with no gene match: 12. The CDR3 region has the DNA TGTGCCAGCAGCTCCTCGACTAGACTAGCGGGAGGGGTCGGGGAGCTGTTTTTT. It translates to CASSSSTRLAGGVGELFF.

The rearrangement uses TRBV15 and TRBJ2-1; TRBD2 matches 7 bases. V shed 5 bases, J shed 5 bases, and the junction held 12 bases outside the gene matches. CDR1 is LNHNV, CDR2 YYDKDF, per germline (reference sequence). CDR3 length: 16 amino acids. CDR3 nucleotide sequence: TGTGCCACCAGCGGGGGGATCCTCCGGGAGGACAATGAGCAGTTCTTC. Amino acids: CATSGGILREDNEQFF.

This chain joins TRBV29-1 and TRBJ2-3; TRBD2 might be the D (7 bases). This CDR3 has 16 residues. The V gene's germline CDR1 is SQVTM and CDR2 ANQGSEA. The germline V and J ends were trimmed by 7 bases and 1 base, with 21 bases remaining between them. The CDR3: CSGGGGRLPRTDTQYF. The CDR3 region has the DNA TGCAGCGGGGGGGGCGGGAGACTACCCCGCACAGATACGCAGTATTTT.

The J gene is TRBJ1-2, the V gene TRBV18; 9 nucleotides align to TRBD1. J was trimmed by 0 bases and V by 0 bases; bases with no gene match: 5. The germline V gene encodes CDR1 KGHSH and CDR2 LQKENI. The CDR3 sequence is 17 residues long. The CDR3 sequence is CASSPPNDRGTNYGYTF. DNA for the CDR3: TGTGCCAGCTCACCACCCAATGACAGGGGGACTAACTATGGCTACACCTTC.